Following are 14 T cell receptor beta chains from one sample sequenced in a study of glioma-infiltrating T cells after dendritic cell vaccination. Sequencing was performed with immunoSEQ multiplex PCR; in TCRdb, only in-frame clones are kept and a portion is missing. The table shows approximately 85,000 clones, with 85% occurring only once. The time point was: after dendritic cell vaccination, including at tumor progression/relapse. Material: blood, obtained after dendritic cell vaccination. All receptors come from a human donor with glioblastoma.

The V and J genes are TRBV9 and TRBJ2-1, with 9 bases lining up with TRBD2. This CDR3 is built from 17 residues. Per germline, CDR1 SGDLS and CDR2 YYNGEE. J was trimmed by 8 bases and V by 0 bases; bases with no gene match: 12. The DNA for the CDR3 is TGTGCCAGCAGCGTAGGGGTTACGCGGGGGGGCCTTGATGAGCAGTTCTTC. As protein: CASSVGVTRGGLDEQFF.

This chain uses TRBV29-1 with TRBJ1-1; 9 nucleotides line up with TRBD1. CDR1 and CDR2 (germline): SQVTM, ANQGSEA. J gave up 3 bases and V 7 bases, and 12 bases lay outside the gene matches. The CDR3 runs 15 residues. Here the CDR3 reads CSAGTGSEEDTEAFF. In DNA form, the CDR3 reads TGCAGCGCCGGGACAGGGAGCGAAGAGGACACTGAAGCTTTCTTT.

The chain is built from TRBV19 and TRBJ1-4; perhaps TRBD1 as D (6 bases). The CDR3 length is 14 residues. The V and J ends lost 8 bases and 14 bases respectively, with 24 bases between them. Per the germline V gene, CDR1 is LNHDA and CDR2 is SQIVND (reference sequence). CDR3 protein: CASADTGSRGKLFF. The CDR3 region has the DNA TGTGCCAGTGCTGACACAGGGTCGAGGGGAAAGCTGTTTTTT. Looking up the rest from reference TRBV19 and TRBJ1-4 gives the full variable domain: DGGITQSPKYLFRKEGQNVTLSCEQNLNHDAMYWYRQDPGQGLRLIYYSQIVNDFQKGDIAEGYSVSREKKESFPLTVTSAQKNPTAFYLCASADTGSRGKLFFGSGTQLSVL.

The chain links TRBV6-6 to TRBJ1-4, with 8 bases fitting TRBD1. This CDR3 region has 16 residues. The V gene's germline CDR1 is MNHNY and CDR2 SVGAGI (reference sequence). After removal of 6 bases from V and 8 bases from J, the junction contained 14 bases not matched to a gene. The CDR3 spells CASRNQGAHRGEKLFF. In nucleotides, the CDR3 is TGTGCCAGCAGGAATCAGGGGGCGCATAGGGGGGAAAAACTGTTTTTT.

V and J are TRBV25-1 and TRBJ2-2; weak D call: TRBD1 (5 bases). Trimming cost V 0 bases and J 3 bases, with 14 bases left between them. The V gene's germline CDR1 is MGHDK and CDR2 SYGVNS. This CDR3 is 17 amino acids long. The CDR3 DNA follows: TGTGCCAGCAGTGAATATTATCCAGGGCTAGACACCGGGGAGCTGTTTTTT. Amino acids: CASSEYYPGLDTGELFF.

The chain carries TRBV7-9 and TRBJ2-2, with 8 nucleotides matching TRBD2. The CDR3 has 15 amino acids. Per germline, CDR1 SEHNR and CDR2 FQNEAQ (reference sequence). J lost 4 bases, V lost 3 bases, and 4 bases had no gene match. The CDR3 spells CASSFIGGATGELFF. The CDR3 DNA reads TGTGCCAGCAGCTTCATCGGGGGGGCCACCGGGGAGCTGTTTTTT.

The DNA of the CDR3 is TGTGCCAGCAGCTTAGGCCAGGGTAACTATGGCTACACCTTC. Its translation is CASSLGQGNYGYTF. The chain links TRBV13 to TRBJ1-2, with a weak D call TRBD1 (5 bases). This CDR3 is built from 14 residues. V lost 0 bases, J lost 1 base, and 6 bases lay in between. Germline CDR1 and CDR2: PRHDT and FYEKMQ (reference sequence).

This sequence joins TRBV7-9 and TRBJ1-2; 7 bases map to TRBD1. Trimming took 0 bases from V and 8 from J; bases not matched to a gene: 3. This CDR3 is 13 amino acids long. Germline CDR1 reads SEHNR; CDR2 reads FQNEAQ (reference sequence). CDR3: CASSLAAGGGYTF. CDR3 DNA: TGTGCCAGCAGCTTAGCGGCAGGGGGAGGCTACACCTTC.

The V and J genes are TRBV29-1 and TRBJ1-1, with 9 bases fitting TRBD1. This CDR3 spans 13 amino acids. CDR1 is SQVTM and CDR2 is ANQGSEA in the germline V gene. Losses at the gene ends were 5 bases for V and 4 bases for J; bases not matched to a gene: 5. This CDR3 reads CSVRDRVGTEAFF. In DNA form, the CDR3 reads TGCAGCGTTCGGGACAGGGTGGGCACTGAAGCTTTCTTT.

The gene calls are TRBV7-2 and TRBJ1-2; no firm D call. The CDR3 runs 12 residues. CDR1 is SGHTA, CDR2 FQGNSA, per germline. The V end lost 5 bases, the J end lost 5 bases, and 9 bases lay between the germline ends. The CDR3 DNA reads as TGTGCCAGCAGCCCTAGAAAATATGGCTACACCTTC. Its protein product is CASSPRKYGYTF.

The chain links TRBV6-1 to TRBJ1-1; D unresolved. V shed 6 bases and J shed 0 bases, with 11 bases lying between them. The length of the CDR3 is 14 residues. The germline gives CDR1 MNHNS, CDR2 SASEGT. The CDR3: CASSTTQVNTEAFF. As DNA, the CDR3 is TGTGCCAGCAGCACCACCCAGGTGAACACTGAAGCTTTCTTT.

This chain uses TRBV2 with TRBJ1-6; 8 nucleotides match TRBD1. Losses at the gene ends were 8 bases for V and 3 bases for J; bases not matched to a gene: 6. Germline-derived CDR1 and CDR2 are SNHLY and FYNNEI. The CDR3 runs 15 residues. The CDR3 protein is CASQTGAFYNSPLHF. In DNA, the CDR3 is TGTGCCAGCCAGACAGGGGCCTTCTATAATTCACCCCTCCACTTT. The variable domain in full, completed from reference TRBV2 and TRBJ1-6, reads EPEVTQTPSHQVTQMGQEVILRCVPISNHLYFYWYRQILGQKVEFLVSFYNNEISEKSEIFDDQFSVERPDGSNFTLKIRSTKLEDSAMYFCASQTGAFYNSPLHFGNGTRLTVT.

V usage is TRBV4-1 and J usage is TRBJ2-2, with D possibly being TRBD2 (5 bases). The CDR3 is 16 amino acids. The V and J ends lost 5 bases and 3 bases respectively, with 16 bases between them. Germline values: CDR1 MGHRA, CDR2 YSYEKL. The CDR3 loop reads CASSGESIVYTGELFF. In nucleotides, the CDR3 is TGCGCCAGCAGCGGGGAGTCCATCGTCTACACCGGGGAGCTGTTTTTT.

The table lists this clone with a count of one. The chain couples TRBV15 to TRBJ2-2, with 8 bases identical to TRBD2. The length of the CDR3 is 17 residues. V shed 2 bases, J shed 6 bases, and the junction held 11 bases outside the gene matches. The germline gives CDR1 LNHNV, CDR2 YYDKDF (reference sequence). The CDR3 here is CATSRLTSGFGSGELFF. The CDR3 nucleotides are TGTGCCACCAGCAGACTTACTAGCGGCTTCGGTTCCGGGGAGCTGTTTTTT.